The 13 T cell receptor beta chains presented below share a single source sample, sequenced in a study of blood T cell repertoires in COVID-19. Generated by immunoSEQ multiplex PCR, the TCRdb table keeps only in-frame clones and is missing some. The sample shows 90,000 to 120,000 clones, more than 80% of them seen only once. Material for sequencing was peripheral blood. These receptor sequences come from a man in his fifties or sixties with acute or convalescent COVID-19.

This chain links TRBV5-6 with TRBJ2-3, with 7 bases identical to TRBD2. CDR3 length: 16 residues. V shed 0 bases and J 4 bases; nucleotides not matched to a gene: 8. Per germline, CDR1 SGHDT and CDR2 YYEEEE. The CDR3 loop is CASSLVAGAYPDTQYF. The CDR3 nucleotides read TGTGCCAGCAGCTTGGTTGCGGGAGCCTACCCAGATACGCAGTATTTT.

The chain has TRBV24-1 and TRBJ2-6; 7 nucleotides line up with TRBD1. The V gene end was trimmed by 4 bases and the J gene end by 4 bases; junction bases not matched to a gene: 9. Germline CDR1 is KGHDR and CDR2 is SFDVKD. The CDR3 spans 17 residues. CDR3: CATSDQTGSPGANVLTF. The CDR3 DNA follows: TGTGCCACCAGTGACCAGACAGGGAGCCCCGGGGCCAACGTCCTGACTTTC.

The chain carries TRBV6-5 and TRBJ2-3; D gene uncertain. Per the germline V gene, CDR1 is MNHEY and CDR2 is SVGAGI. There are 14 residues in the CDR3. The V gene lost 6 bases and the J gene lost 6 bases, with 16 bases spanning the gap. Here the CDR3 reads CASRLWNVGDTQYF. The DNA of the CDR3 is TGTGCCAGCAGACTGTGGAATGTCGGGGATACGCAGTATTTT.

V gene TRBV30 combines with J gene TRBJ1-5; D uncertain. Germline V gene sequence: CDR1 GTSNPN, CDR2 SVGIG (reference sequence). The CDR3 contains 14 residues. V lost 0 bases, J lost 4 bases, and 10 bases lay in between. CDR3 region: CAWSVLAQNQPQHF. The CDR3 coding sequence is TGTGCCTGGAGTGTACTAGCACAGAATCAGCCCCAGCATTTT.

V usage is TRBV5-1 and J usage is TRBJ2-1; D is possibly TRBD1 (6 bases). Trimming pared 1 base from V and 7 bases from J, leaving 12 bases between. Germline V gene lookup returns CDR1 SGHRS and CDR2 YFSETQ. The CDR3 runs to 14 residues. CDR3 DNA sequence: TGCGCCAGCAGCTTGACTACAGGGCGAAATGAGCAGTTCTTC. Its protein product is CASSLTTGRNEQFF.

The chain uses TRBV10-3 and TRBJ2-3; TRBD1 is a possible D gene (5 bases). This CDR3 spans 15 amino acids. The germline V gene has CDR1 ENHRY and CDR2 SYGVKD. V was trimmed by 6 bases and J by 1 base, leaving 14 bases between them. The chain's CDR3 is CAISLQQGGTDTQYF. The CDR3 DNA reads TGTGCCATCAGCTTACAACAAGGGGGCACAGATACGCAGTATTTT.

The chain couples TRBV6-2 or TRBV6-3 to TRBJ2-6; the D gene is possibly TRBD1 (6 bases). The CDR3 has 18 residues. V was clipped by 5 bases and J by 0 bases, with 17 bases between them. Germline-derived CDR1 and CDR2 are MNHEY and SVGEGT. The DNA of the CDR3 is TGTGCCAGCAGTGCGCTGGGACAACTAAGCTCTGGGGCCAACGTCCTGACTTTC. Translation: CASSALGQLSSGANVLTF.

This chain connects TRBV27 to TRBJ1-6; D ambiguous. The ends were cut back, 5 bases at V and 7 bases at J, with 9 bases in the middle. The germline V gene encodes CDR1 MNHEY and CDR2 SMNVEV (reference sequence). The CDR3 runs 13 residues. The CDR3 nucleotides are TGTGCCAGCAGTCCTACAGAGAATTCACCCCTCCACTTT. This gives the protein CASSPTENSPLHF.

This clone is a singleton in its sample. The chain combines TRBV23-1 with TRBJ1-5; unclear D gene. TRBV23-1 is recorded as an ORF, its role being uncertain. The CDR3 runs 17 residues. Trimming left V 0 bases short and J 9 bases short, with 21 bases between. The CDR3 DNA reads as TGCGCCAGCAGTCAATCTGAGGGAGGCAGGCGACATGGGCCCCAGCATTTT. This codes for CASSQSEGGRRHGPQHF.

In its sample, this clone was seen once. This sequence joins TRBV19 and TRBJ2-7, with D hard to call. CDR1 and CDR2 (germline): LNHDA, SQIVND (reference sequence). Trimming took off 5 bases at V and 4 bases at J, with 15 bases between the two ends. This CDR3 is 14 amino acids long. This CDR3 is CASSFYQTPYEQYF. DNA of the CDR3: TGTGCCAGTAGTTTCTACCAGACACCTTACGAGCAGTACTTC. Supplemented by reference TRBV19 and TRBJ2-7, the full variable domain reads DGGITQSPKYLFRKEGQNVTLSCEQNLNHDAMYWYRQDPGQGLRLIYYSQIVNDFQKGDIAEGYSVSREKKESFPLTVTSAQKNPTAFYLCASSFYQTPYEQYFGPGTRLTVT.

This chain links TRBV28 with TRBJ1-1; D may be TRBD1 (5 bases). The germline CDR1 and CDR2 sequences are MDHEN and SYDVKM. V dropped 6 bases and J dropped 4 bases, with 12 bases sitting between them. The CDR3 length is 13 residues. The CDR3 loop is CASRGQGSTEAFF. The CDR3 nucleotides read TGTGCCAGCAGAGGCCAGGGCAGCACTGAAGCTTTCTTT.

V usage is TRBV19 and J usage is TRBJ1-1; 7 nucleotides match TRBD1. Germline V gene sequence: CDR1 LNHDA, CDR2 SQIVND (reference sequence). J lost 2 bases, V lost 5 bases, and 2 bases had no gene match. CDR3 size: 13 residues. The chain's CDR3 is CASSDRVNTEAFF. In DNA, the CDR3 is TGTGCCAGTAGTGACAGGGTAAACACTGAAGCTTTCTTT.

V usage is TRBV5-1 and J usage is TRBJ2-1, with D perhaps TRBD1 (6 bases). Germline-derived CDR1 and CDR2 are SGHRS and YFSETQ. The CDR3 sequence is 14 residues long. Deletions cut 0 bases from V and 7 bases from J, with 11 bases between. The CDR3 coding sequence is TGCGCCAGCAGCTTGGCTACAGGGCGGAATGAGCAGTTCTTC. This codes for CASSLATGRNEQFF.